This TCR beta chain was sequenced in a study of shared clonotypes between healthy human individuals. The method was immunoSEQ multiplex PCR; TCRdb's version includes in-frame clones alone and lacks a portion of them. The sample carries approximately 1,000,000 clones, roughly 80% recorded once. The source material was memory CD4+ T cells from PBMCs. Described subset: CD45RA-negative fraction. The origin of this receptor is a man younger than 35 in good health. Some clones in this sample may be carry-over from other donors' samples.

CDR3 region: CASSLEVAGTRLTKNIQYF. The CDR3 nucleotides read TGTGCCAGCAGCTTAGAGGTGGCGGGGACCAGGTTAACCAAAAACATTCAGTACTTC. The chain links TRBV11-2 to TRBJ2-4; the D gene is possibly TRBD2 (6 bases). The germline V gene has CDR1 SGHAT and CDR2 FQNNGV. The V gene lost 0 bases and the J gene lost 2 bases, with 20 bases spanning the gap. The CDR3 covers 19 residues.